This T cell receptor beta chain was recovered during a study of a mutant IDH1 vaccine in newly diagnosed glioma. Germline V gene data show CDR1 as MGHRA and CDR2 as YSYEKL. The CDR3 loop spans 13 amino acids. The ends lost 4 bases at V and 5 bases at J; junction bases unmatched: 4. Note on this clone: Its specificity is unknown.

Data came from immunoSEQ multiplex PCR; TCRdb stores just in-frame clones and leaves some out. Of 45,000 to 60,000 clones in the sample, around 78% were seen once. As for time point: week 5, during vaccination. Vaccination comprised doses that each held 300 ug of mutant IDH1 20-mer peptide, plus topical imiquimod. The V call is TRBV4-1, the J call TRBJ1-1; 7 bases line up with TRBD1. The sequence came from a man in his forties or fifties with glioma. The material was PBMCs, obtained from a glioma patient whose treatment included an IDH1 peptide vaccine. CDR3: CASSPIQGTEAFF. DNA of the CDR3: TGCGCCAGCAGCCCTATACAGGGGACTGAAGCTTTCTTT.